Shown below are 9 T cell receptor beta chains from a single sample sequenced in a study of T-cell reconstitution after alpha-beta-depleted transplantation in children. A library of TCRbeta sequences, prepared with unique molecular identifiers, was generated. Each CDR3 protein is one row after TCRdb ran MiXCR on the PCR reads. The table has 90,000 to 100,000 distinct CDR3 sequences, under 25% seen once. Material: PBMCs, obtained before TCRalphabeta/CD19-depleted stem cell transplant. All receptors come from a boy younger than 10 with acute lymphoblastic leukemia, due to receive a stem cell transplant.

V usage is TRBV4-1 and J usage is TRBJ2-5, with TRBD2 matching 8 bases. Germline trimming cut 3 bases from V and 5 bases from J; bases unmatched to any gene: 8. CDR3 length: 15 amino acids. Germline lookup yields CDR1 MGHRA and CDR2 YSYEKL. In DNA, the CDR3 is TGCGCCAGCAGCCATGCTAGCGGCGGGAGGGAGACCCAGTACTTC. This sequence encodes CASSHASGGRETQYF.

This clonotype showed up just a few times. The chain has TRBV4-2 and TRBJ2-3; D might be TRBD1 (5 bases). The CDR3 consists of 16 residues. V lost 4 bases, J lost 5 bases, and 19 bases lay in between. Per germline, CDR1 LGHNA and CDR2 YNFKEQ. This CDR3 is CASSLLGAGLEDTQYF. The CDR3 DNA is TGTGCCAGCAGCCTCCTTGGCGCAGGGTTAGAAGATACGCAGTATTTT.

The chain joins TRBV28 to TRBJ2-5; TRBD2 might be the D (5 bases). V was shortened by 6 bases and J by 2 bases, with 13 bases between the two germline ends. The CDR3 has 14 residues. Germline V CDR1 and CDR2: MDHEN, SYDVKM. The CDR3: CASRDPGRQETQYF. The CDR3 DNA reads as TGTGCCAGCAGGGACCCGGGAAGACAAGAGACCCAGTACTTC. The whole variable domain, remainder taken from reference TRBV28 and TRBJ2-5, is DVKVTQSSRYLVKRTGEKVFLECVQDMDHENMFWYRQDPGLGLRLIYFSYDVKMKEKGDIPEGYSVSREKKERFSLILESASTNQTSMYLCASRDPGRQETQYFGPGTRLLVL.

This clonotype has just one count. This chain joins TRBV28 and TRBJ2-7; D is uncertain. The V gene lost 2 bases and the J gene lost 4 bases, with 12 bases spanning the gap. The CDR3 contains 14 residues. Per the germline V gene, CDR1 is MDHEN and CDR2 is SYDVKM. This chain's CDR3 is CASSLALPSYEQYF. CDR3 nucleotide sequence: TGTGCCAGCAGTTTAGCGCTTCCCTCTTACGAGCAGTACTTC.

The V gene is TRBV5-5, the J gene TRBJ2-2; D is unclear. This CDR3 is 15 amino acids long. Germline V CDR1 and CDR2: SGHKS, YYEKEE (reference sequence). V was shortened by 4 bases and J by 5 bases, with 15 bases between the two germline ends. The CDR3 DNA follows: TGTGCCAGCAGCATGTCCGTGGACGGAACCGGGGAGCTGTTTTTT. Its translation: CASSMSVDGTGELFF.

This clonotype was detected a few times. The rearrangement joins TRBV3-1 to TRBJ2-1; no clear D gene. CDR3 size: 16 residues. CDR1 is LGHDT, CDR2 YNNKEL, per germline (reference sequence). The V end was cut by 1 base, the J end by 5 bases, with 15 bases between. CDR3 region: CASSQVIMGTHNEQFF. CDR3 DNA: TGTGCCAGCAGCCAAGTAATAATGGGAACCCACAATGAGCAGTTCTTC.

There are many counts of this clonotype. The chain combines TRBV11-2 with TRBJ1-2, with D possibly being TRBD1 (5 bases). The V end lost 1 base, the J end lost 2 bases, and 14 bases lay between the germline ends. This CDR3 has 16 amino acids. The germline V gene encodes CDR1 SGHAT and CDR2 FQNNGV. The CDR3 protein is CASSLGTGPINYGYTF. CDR3 DNA sequence: TGTGCCAGCAGCTTAGGGACGGGACCGATCAACTATGGCTACACCTTC. Complete variable domain (other parts from reference TRBV11-2 and TRBJ1-2): EAGVAQSPRYKIIEKRQSVAFWCNPISGHATLYWYQQILGQGPKLLIQFQNNGVVDDSQLPKDRFSAERLKGVDSTLKIQPAKLEDSAVYLCASSLGTGPINYGYTFGSGTRLTVV.

This clonotype was observed a handful of times. The chain carries TRBV20-1 and TRBJ2-5; 11 bases map to TRBD2. CDR1 is DFQATT, CDR2 SNEGSKA, per germline (reference sequence). The CDR3 contains 17 residues. After removal of 5 bases from V and 2 bases from J, the junction contained 13 bases not matched to a gene. The CDR3 loop reads CSAGYISGLAAQETQYF. The CDR3 region has the DNA TGCAGTGCTGGATATATCTCGGGACTAGCGGCGCAAGAGACCCAGTACTTC.

This clonotype was observed a few times. The chain uses TRBV20-1 and TRBJ2-7, with D unclear. The ends were cut back, 0 bases at V and 4 bases at J, with 16 bases in the middle. CDR1 DFQATT and CDR2 SNEGSKA come from the germline V gene (reference sequence). This CDR3 has 15 amino acids. The CDR3 region has the DNA TGCAGTGCTAGAGATTCGTCAGGTCCTGGATACGAGCAGTACTTC. This sequence encodes CSARDSSGPGYEQYF.